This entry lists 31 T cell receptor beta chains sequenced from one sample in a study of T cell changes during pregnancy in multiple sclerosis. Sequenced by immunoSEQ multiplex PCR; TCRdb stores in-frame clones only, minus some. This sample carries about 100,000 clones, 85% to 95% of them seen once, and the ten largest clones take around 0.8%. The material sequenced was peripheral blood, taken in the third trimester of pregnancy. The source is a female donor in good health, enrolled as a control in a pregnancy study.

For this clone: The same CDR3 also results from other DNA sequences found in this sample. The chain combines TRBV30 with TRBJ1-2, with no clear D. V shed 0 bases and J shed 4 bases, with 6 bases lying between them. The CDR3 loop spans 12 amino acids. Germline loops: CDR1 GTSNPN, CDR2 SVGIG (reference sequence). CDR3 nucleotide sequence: TGTGCCTGGAGTGTTGGCGGCTATGGCTACACCTTC. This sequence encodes CAWSVGGYGYTF.

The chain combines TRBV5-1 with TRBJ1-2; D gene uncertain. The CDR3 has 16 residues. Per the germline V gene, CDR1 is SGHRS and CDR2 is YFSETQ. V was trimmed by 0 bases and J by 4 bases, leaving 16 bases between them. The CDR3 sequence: CASSLAMSQRVYGYTF. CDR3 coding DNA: TGCGCCAGCAGCTTGGCCATGAGTCAAAGAGTCTATGGCTACACCTTC.

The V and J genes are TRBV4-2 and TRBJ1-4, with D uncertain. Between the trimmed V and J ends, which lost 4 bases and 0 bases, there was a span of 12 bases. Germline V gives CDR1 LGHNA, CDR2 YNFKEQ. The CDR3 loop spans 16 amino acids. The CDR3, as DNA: TGTGCCAGCAGCCCGTCTTCGAGTTCAACTAATGAAAAACTGTTTTTT. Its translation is CASSPSSSSTNEKLFF.

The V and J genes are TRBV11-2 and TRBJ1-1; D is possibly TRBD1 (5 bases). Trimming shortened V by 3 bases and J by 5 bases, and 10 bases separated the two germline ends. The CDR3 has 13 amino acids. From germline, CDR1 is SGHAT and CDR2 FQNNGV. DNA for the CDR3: TGTGCCAGCAGCTTGCCGGGGGGAACTGAAGCTTTCTTT. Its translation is CASSLPGGTEAFF.

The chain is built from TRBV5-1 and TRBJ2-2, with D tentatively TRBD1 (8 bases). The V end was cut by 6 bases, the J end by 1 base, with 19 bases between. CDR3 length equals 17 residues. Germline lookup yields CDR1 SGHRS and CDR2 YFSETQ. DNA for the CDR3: TGCGCCAGCACGGGAGGAGACAGGGGATGGAACACCGGGGAGCTGTTTTTT. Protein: CASTGGDRGWNTGELFF.

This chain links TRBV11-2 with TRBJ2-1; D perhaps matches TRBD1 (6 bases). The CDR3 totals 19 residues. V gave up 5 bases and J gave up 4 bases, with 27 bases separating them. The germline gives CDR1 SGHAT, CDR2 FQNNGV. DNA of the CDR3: TGTGCCAGCAGCCGCACGGGGCCACAGGGTAGTGGGCTGTACAATGAGCAGTTCTTC. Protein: CASSRTGPQGSGLYNEQFF.

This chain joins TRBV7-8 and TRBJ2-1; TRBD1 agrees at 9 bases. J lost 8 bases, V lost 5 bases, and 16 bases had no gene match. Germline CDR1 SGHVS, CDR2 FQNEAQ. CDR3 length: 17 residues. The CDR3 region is CASSEEIGTGSMYEQFF. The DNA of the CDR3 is TGTGCCAGCAGCGAGGAAATCGGGACAGGGAGTATGTATGAGCAGTTCTTC. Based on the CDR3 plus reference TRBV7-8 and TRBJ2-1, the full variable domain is GAGVSQSPRYKVAKRGQDVALRCDPISGHVSLFWYQQALGQGPEFLTYFQNEAQLDKSGLPSDRFFAERPEGSVSTLKIQRTQQEDSAVYLCASSEEIGTGSMYEQFFGPGTRLTVL.

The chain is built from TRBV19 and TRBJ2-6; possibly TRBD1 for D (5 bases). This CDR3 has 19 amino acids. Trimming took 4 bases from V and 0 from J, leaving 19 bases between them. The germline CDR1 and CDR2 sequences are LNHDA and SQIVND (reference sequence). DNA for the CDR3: TGTGCCAGTAGTACGTCGACAGTTACCCATCACTCTGGGGCCAACGTCCTGACTTTC. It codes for CASSTSTVTHHSGANVLTF. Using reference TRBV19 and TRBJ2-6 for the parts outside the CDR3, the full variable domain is DGGITQSPKYLFRKEGQNVTLSCEQNLNHDAMYWYRQDPGQGLRLIYYSQIVNDFQKGDIAEGYSVSREKKESFPLTVTSAQKNPTAFYLCASSTSTVTHHSGANVLTFGAGSRLTVL.

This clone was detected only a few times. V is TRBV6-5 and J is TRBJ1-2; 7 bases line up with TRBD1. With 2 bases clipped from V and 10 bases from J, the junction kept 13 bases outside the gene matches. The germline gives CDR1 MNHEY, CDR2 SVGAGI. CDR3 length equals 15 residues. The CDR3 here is CASSYALSGQFFYTF. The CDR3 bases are TGTGCCAGCAGTTACGCGTTGTCGGGACAGTTTTTCTACACCTTC.

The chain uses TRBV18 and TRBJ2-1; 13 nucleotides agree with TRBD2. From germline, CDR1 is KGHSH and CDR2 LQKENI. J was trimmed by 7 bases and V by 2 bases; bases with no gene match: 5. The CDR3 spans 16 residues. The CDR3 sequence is CASSPRLAGGGNEQFF. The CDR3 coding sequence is TGTGCCAGCTCACCAAGACTAGCGGGGGGCGGGAATGAGCAGTTCTTC.

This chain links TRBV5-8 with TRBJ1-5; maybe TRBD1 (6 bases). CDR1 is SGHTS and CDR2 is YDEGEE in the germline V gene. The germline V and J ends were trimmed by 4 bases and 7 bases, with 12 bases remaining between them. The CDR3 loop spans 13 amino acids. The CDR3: CASSARGYQPQHF. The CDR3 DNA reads TGTGCCAGCAGCGCCAGGGGATACCAGCCCCAGCATTTT.

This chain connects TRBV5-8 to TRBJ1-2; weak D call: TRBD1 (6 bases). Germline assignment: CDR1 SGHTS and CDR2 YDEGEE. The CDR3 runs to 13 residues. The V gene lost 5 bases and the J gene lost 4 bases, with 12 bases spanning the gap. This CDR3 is CASSRRGPYGYTF. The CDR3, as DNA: TGTGCCAGCAGTCGCAGGGGACCCTATGGCTACACCTTC.

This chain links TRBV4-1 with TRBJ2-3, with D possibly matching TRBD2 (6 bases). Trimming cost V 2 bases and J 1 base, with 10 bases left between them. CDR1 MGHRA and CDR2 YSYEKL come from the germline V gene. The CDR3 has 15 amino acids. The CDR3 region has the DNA TGCGCCAGCAGCCAAAGGGAGCGGGGCACAGATACGCAGTATTTT. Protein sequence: CASSQRERGTDTQYF.

The CDR3 region has the DNA TGCGCCAGCAGCCAAGATTGGGGGCACACTGAAGCTTTCTTT. It is translated as CASSQDWGHTEAFF. V gene TRBV4-3 combines with J gene TRBJ1-1; tentative D call: TRBD1 (6 bases). Trimming took 0 bases from V and 3 from J, leaving 8 bases between them. CDR3 length equals 14 residues. CDR1 is LGHNA, CDR2 YSLEER, per germline.

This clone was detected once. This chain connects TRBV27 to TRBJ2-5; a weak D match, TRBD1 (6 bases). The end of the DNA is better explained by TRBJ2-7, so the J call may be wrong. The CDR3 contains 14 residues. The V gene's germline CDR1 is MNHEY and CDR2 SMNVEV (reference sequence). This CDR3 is CASSPRTASYEQYF. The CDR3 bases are TGTGCCAGCAGTCCCCGGACAGCTTCCTACGAGCAGTACTTC.

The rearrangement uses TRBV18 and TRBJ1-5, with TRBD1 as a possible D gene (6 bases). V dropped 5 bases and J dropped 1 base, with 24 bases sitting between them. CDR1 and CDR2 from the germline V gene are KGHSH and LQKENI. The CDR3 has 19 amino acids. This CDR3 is CASSAGQARGWLSNQPQHF. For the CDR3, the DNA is TGTGCCAGCTCAGCCGGACAAGCCAGGGGATGGTTGAGCAATCAGCCCCAGCATTTT.

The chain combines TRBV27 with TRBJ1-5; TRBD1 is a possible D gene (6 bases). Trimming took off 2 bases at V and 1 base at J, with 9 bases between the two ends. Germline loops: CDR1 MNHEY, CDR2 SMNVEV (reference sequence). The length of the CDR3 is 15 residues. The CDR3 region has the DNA TGTGCCAGCAGTTTAGGACAGACCAGCAATCAGCCCCAGCATTTT. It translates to CASSLGQTSNQPQHF.

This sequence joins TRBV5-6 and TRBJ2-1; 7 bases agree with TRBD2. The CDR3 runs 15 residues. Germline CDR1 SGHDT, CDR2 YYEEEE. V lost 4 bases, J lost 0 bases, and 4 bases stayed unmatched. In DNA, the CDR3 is TGTGCCAGCAGCCCAGGGACTACCTCCTACAATGAGCAGTTCTTC. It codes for CASSPGTTSYNEQFF.

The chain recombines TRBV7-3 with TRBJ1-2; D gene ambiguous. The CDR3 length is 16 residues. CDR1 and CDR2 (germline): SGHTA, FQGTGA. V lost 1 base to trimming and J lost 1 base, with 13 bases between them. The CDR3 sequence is CASSLNGKELNYGYTF. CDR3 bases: TGTGCCAGCAGCTTAAACGGCAAGGAGCTTAACTATGGCTACACCTTC.

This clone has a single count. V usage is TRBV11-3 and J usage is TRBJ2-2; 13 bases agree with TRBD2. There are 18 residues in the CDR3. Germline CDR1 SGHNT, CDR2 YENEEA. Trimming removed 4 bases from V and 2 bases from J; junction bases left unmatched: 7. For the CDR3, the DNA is TGTGCCAGCAGCTCACGGACTAGCGGGGGCGGTAACACCGGGGAGCTGTTTTTT. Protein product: CASSSRTSGGGNTGELFF.

The CDR3 here is CASSAYERGVSNEQFF. DNA for the CDR3: TGTGCCAGCAGCGCCTACGAGCGGGGGGTGTCCAATGAGCAGTTCTTC. The V and J genes are TRBV9 and TRBJ2-1; 9 nucleotides match TRBD2. Germline CDR1 is SGDLS and CDR2 is YYNGEE. V lost 3 bases, J lost 6 bases, and 10 bases stayed unmatched. The CDR3 contains 16 residues.

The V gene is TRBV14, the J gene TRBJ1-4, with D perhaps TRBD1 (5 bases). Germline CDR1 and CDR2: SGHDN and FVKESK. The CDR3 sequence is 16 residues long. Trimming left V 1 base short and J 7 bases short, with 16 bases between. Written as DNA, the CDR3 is TGTGCCAGCAGCCAAGGAGTCGGCAGGGTTGTTGAAAAACTGTTTTTT. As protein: CASSQGVGRVVEKLFF.

In nucleotides, the CDR3 is TGTGCCAGTAGCCAGAATAGCAATCAGCCCCAGCATTTT. It is translated as CASSQNSNQPQHF. The genes are TRBV19 and TRBJ1-5, with unresolved D. Trimming removed 6 bases from V and 0 bases from J, with 6 bases in between. The CDR3 spans 13 residues. Germline V gene sequence: CDR1 LNHDA, CDR2 SQIVND (reference sequence).

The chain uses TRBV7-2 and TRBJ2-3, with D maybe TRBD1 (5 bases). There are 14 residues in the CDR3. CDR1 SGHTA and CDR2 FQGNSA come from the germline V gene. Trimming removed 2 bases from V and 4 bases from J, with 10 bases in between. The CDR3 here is CASSLIRVADTQYF. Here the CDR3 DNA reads TGTGCCAGCAGCTTAATCAGGGTCGCAGATACGCAGTATTTT. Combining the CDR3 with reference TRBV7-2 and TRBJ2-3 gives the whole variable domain GAGVSQSPSNKVTEKGKDVELRCDPISGHTALYWYRQSLGQGLEFLIYFQGNSAPDKSGLPSDRFSAERTGGSVSTLTIQRTQQEDSAVYLCASSLIRVADTQYFGPGTRLTVL.

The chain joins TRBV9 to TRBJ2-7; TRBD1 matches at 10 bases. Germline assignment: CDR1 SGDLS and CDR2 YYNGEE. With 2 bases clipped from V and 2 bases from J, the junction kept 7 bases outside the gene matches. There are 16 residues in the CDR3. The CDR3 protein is CASSVQDRGAAYEQYF. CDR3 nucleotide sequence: TGTGCCAGCAGCGTCCAGGACAGGGGGGCAGCCTACGAGCAGTACTTC.

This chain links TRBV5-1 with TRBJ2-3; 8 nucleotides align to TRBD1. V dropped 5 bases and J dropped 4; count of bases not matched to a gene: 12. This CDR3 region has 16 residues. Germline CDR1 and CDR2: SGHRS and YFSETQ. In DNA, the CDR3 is TGCGCCAGCAGAAAGGGGGACAGGTATGCCCCAGATACGCAGTATTTT. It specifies CASRKGDRYAPDTQYF.

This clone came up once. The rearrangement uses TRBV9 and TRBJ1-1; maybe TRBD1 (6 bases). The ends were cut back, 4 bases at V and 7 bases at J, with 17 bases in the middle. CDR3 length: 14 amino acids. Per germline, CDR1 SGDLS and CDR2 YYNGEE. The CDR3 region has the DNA TGTGCCAGCAGCCCCCTCAATCAAGGGGGTGAAGCTTTCTTT. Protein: CASSPLNQGGEAFF.

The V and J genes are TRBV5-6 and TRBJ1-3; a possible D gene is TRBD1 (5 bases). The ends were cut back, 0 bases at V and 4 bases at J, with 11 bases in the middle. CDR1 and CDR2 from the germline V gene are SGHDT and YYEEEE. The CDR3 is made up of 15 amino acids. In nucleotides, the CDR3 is TGTGCCAGCAGCTTGGACAGGTCGTGGGGAAACACCATATATTTT. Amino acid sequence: CASSLDRSWGNTIYF.

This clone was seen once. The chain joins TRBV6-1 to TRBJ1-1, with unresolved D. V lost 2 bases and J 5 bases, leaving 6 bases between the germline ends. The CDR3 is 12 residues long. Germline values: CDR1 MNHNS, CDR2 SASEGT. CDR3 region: CASSEQVTEAFF. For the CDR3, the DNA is TGTGCCAGCAGTGAACAGGTTACTGAAGCTTTCTTT.

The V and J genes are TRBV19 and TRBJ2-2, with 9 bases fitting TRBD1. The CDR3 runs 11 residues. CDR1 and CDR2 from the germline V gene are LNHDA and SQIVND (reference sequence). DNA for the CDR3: TGTGCGACAGGGGGGTCCGGGGAGCTGTTTTTT. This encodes CATGGSGELFF.

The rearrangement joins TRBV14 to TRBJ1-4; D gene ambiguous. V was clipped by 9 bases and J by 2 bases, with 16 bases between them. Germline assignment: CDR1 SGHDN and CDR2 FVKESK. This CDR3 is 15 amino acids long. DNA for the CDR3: TGTGCCAGGAGGATCTCGGGGAATACTAATGAAAAACTGTTTTTT. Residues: CARRISGNTNEKLFF.